The 2 T cell receptor beta chains listed next were all sequenced from one sample in a study of beta chain features in type 1 diabetes. Reverse transcription of all isolated RNA meant that expressed TCRB transcripts were sequenced. This table comes from immunoSEQ multiplex PCR, and its TCRdb copy is limited to in-frame clones, with some not included. The table has about 340,000 clones, roughly 8% seen once. Material: central memory CD4+ T cells from blood. Receptors were obtained from a woman under 30 in good health.

The rearrangement uses TRBV28 and TRBJ2-7, with D tentatively TRBD1 or TRBD2 (6 bases each). The V gene lost 6 bases and the J gene lost 6 bases, with 12 bases spanning the gap. The CDR3 length is 12 residues. CDR1 is MDHEN and CDR2 is SYDVKM in the germline V gene. Here the CDR3 DNA reads TGTGCCAGCAGCTTAGGGGGGCTCGAGCAGTACTTC. Its translation is CASSLGGLEQYF. The entire variable domain, with the rest obtained from reference TRBV28 and TRBJ2-7, is as follows: DVKVTQSSRYLVKRTGEKVFLECVQDMDHENMFWYRQDPGLGLRLIYFSYDVKMKEKGDIPEGYSVSREKKERFSLILESASTNQTSMYLCASSLGGLEQYFGPGTRLTVT.

This clone has a handful of counts. This rearrangement joins TRBV7-8 to TRBJ1-4; 7 bases agree with TRBD1. Germline V gene lookup returns CDR1 SGHVS and CDR2 FQNEAQ. V shed 4 bases, J shed 2 bases, and the junction held 7 bases outside the gene matches. This CDR3 is 16 amino acids long. As DNA, the CDR3 is TGTGCCAGCAGCTCGTCCGCGACAGGGACTAATGAAAAACTGTTTTTT. This sequence encodes CASSSSATGTNEKLFF.